Following are 15 T cell receptor beta chains from one sample sequenced in a study of cytomegalovirus exposure and HLA in healthy donors. Vbeta (60) and Jbeta (13) primers were used in the PCR. Assay used: immunoSEQ multiplex PCR; TCRdb lists only in-frame clones, some missing. Of tens of thousands of clones listed, about 71% are singletons. Sequenced: PBMCs. These receptors all stem from a woman aged 60-70 years in good health and CMV-seropositive.

The CDR3 DNA follows: TGCGCCAGCAGTCAATCGCCACGAACAGGGGCCGTGCGCTACGAGCAGTACTTC. It translates to CASSQSPRTGAVRYEQYF. The chain joins TRBV23-1 to TRBJ2-7; 7 bases line up with TRBD1. TRBV23-1 belongs to the ORF category, with a function that is uncertain. Trimming took 0 bases from V and 3 from J; bases not matched to a gene: 14. The CDR3 covers 18 residues.

The chain links TRBV9 to TRBJ2-1; D might be TRBD2 (6 bases). Germline CDR1 reads SGDLS; CDR2 reads YYNGEE. The germline V and J ends were trimmed by 0 bases and 1 base, with 8 bases remaining between them. The length of the CDR3 is 15 residues. The CDR3 loop is CASSVDGGSYNEQFF. In DNA form, the CDR3 reads TGTGCCAGCAGCGTAGACGGGGGATCCTACAATGAGCAGTTCTTC.

The J gene is TRBJ1-1, the V gene TRBV9, with 8 bases matching TRBD1. V trimming: 4 bases; J trimming: 4 bases; junction bases outside the gene matches: 6. CDR1 and CDR2 from the germline V gene are SGDLS and YYNGEE. The CDR3 length is 14 residues. The DNA for the CDR3 is TGTGCCAGCAGCCAACAGGGGGGTAGCACTGAAGCTTTCTTT. Translated: CASSQQGGSTEAFF.

The chain combines TRBV4-3 with TRBJ2-7, with a tentative D call TRBD1 (5 bases). The CDR3 totals 14 residues. The V gene lost 1 base and the J gene lost 3 bases, with 10 bases spanning the gap. CDR1 is LGHNA and CDR2 is YSLEER in the germline V gene. DNA for the CDR3: TGCGCCAGCAGCCAAGTTACAGGTATCTACGAGCAGTACTTC. It yields the protein CASSQVTGIYEQYF.

V and J are TRBV7-9 and TRBJ2-7; the match to TRBD1 covers 7 bases. Germline V gene data show CDR1 as SEHNR and CDR2 as FQNEAQ (reference sequence). CDR3 length: 13 amino acids. The junction had 10 bases not matched to a gene; V was cut back by 5 bases and J by 9 bases. The CDR3 bases are TGTGCCAGCAGCAACGACAGGGATTCCGGGCAGTACTTC. It is translated as CASSNDRDSGQYF.

This rearrangement joins TRBV6-5 to TRBJ1-2; D gene ambiguous. Deletions cut 7 bases from V and 4 bases from J, with 16 bases between. CDR1 and CDR2 (germline): MNHEY, SVGAGI. The CDR3 is 14 amino acids. The CDR3 bases are TGTGCCAGCACCGTACAGAGGGCGGGCTATGGCTACACCTTC. Translation: CASTVQRAGYGYTF.

V gene TRBV2 combines with J gene TRBJ2-5; 8 bases are a match to TRBD1. This CDR3 spans 15 amino acids. Germline V CDR1 and CDR2: SNHLY, FYNNEI. V lost 4 bases to trimming and J lost 3 bases; unmatched junction nucleotides: 7. DNA for the CDR3: TGTGCCAGCAGTGTTGGCAGGGGGCTGGAAGAGACCCAGTACTTC. This codes for CASSVGRGLEETQYF.

In DNA, the CDR3 is TGTGCCAGCAGCTTAGTATTGGAGACCCAGTACTTC. Translation: CASSLVLETQYF. V is TRBV7-9 and J is TRBJ2-5; no clear D gene. Deletions cut 1 base from V and 5 bases from J, with 5 bases between. The CDR3 spans 12 residues. CDR1 and CDR2 from the germline V gene are SEHNR and FQNEAQ (reference sequence).

The J gene is TRBJ1-4, the V gene TRBV6-1; no definite D call. The CDR3 totals 19 residues. V shed 2 bases and J shed 0 bases, with 19 bases lying between them. Germline V gene data show CDR1 as MNHNS and CDR2 as SASEGT. The CDR3 spells CASSEFSPQADSTNEKLFF. The DNA of the CDR3 is TGTGCCAGCAGTGAATTCTCCCCTCAAGCAGACTCAACTAATGAAAAACTGTTTTTT.

The CDR3 coding sequence is TGTGCCAGCATCAACAGGGGGGGCTACGAGCAGTACTTC. This codes for CASINRGGYEQYF. The chain has TRBV6-5 and TRBJ2-7, with D perhaps matching TRBD1 (8 bases). V was trimmed by 7 bases and J by 3 bases, leaving 13 bases between them. The CDR3 is made up of 13 amino acids. In germline, CDR1 is MNHEY, CDR2 SVGAGI.

CDR3 coding DNA: TGTGCCAGCAGCTTGGGGACCGGGGAGGGAACGAATCAGCCCCAGCATTTT. Translating gives CASSLGTGEGTNQPQHF. The chain recombines TRBV5-8 with TRBJ1-5; D remains unclear. The CDR3 sequence is 17 residues long. The germline gives CDR1 SGHTS, CDR2 YDEGEE. Trimming removed 0 bases at V and 4 bases at J, with 17 bases between.

A few counts support this clone. The genes are TRBV7-9 and TRBJ1-5; 7 bases agree with TRBD1. V lost 0 bases and J lost 2; bases outside the gene matches: 7. CDR3 length: 17 residues. The germline V gene has CDR1 SEHNR and CDR2 FQNEAQ (reference sequence). The CDR3 is CASSLAGGTGGNQPQHF. The DNA for the CDR3 is TGTGCCAGCAGCTTAGCTGGCGGAACAGGGGGCAATCAGCCCCAGCATTTT.

This clone appeared a few times. This chain links TRBV30 with TRBJ1-1; TRBD1 is a possible D gene (6 bases). Germline V gene lookup returns CDR1 GTSNPN and CDR2 SVGIG (reference sequence). V shed 2 bases and J shed 1 base, with 14 bases lying between them. CDR3 length: 15 residues. DNA for the CDR3: TGTGCCTGGAGTTATATTCCGGGACAGAACACTGAAGCTTTCTTT. It yields the protein CAWSYIPGQNTEAFF.

V is TRBV9 and J is TRBJ2-5, with 10 bases identical to TRBD2. The CDR3 length is 16 residues. CDR1 is SGDLS, CDR2 YYNGEE, per germline. Trimming took 0 bases from V and 2 from J; bases not matched to a gene: 4. CDR3 coding DNA: TGTGCCAGCAGCGTAGACCCTAGCGGGGGACAAGAGACCCAGTACTTC. This gives the protein CASSVDPSGGQETQYF.

This clone turned up a few times. Given a much more abundant clone one base away, this may be a read error. Additional DNA sequences in this sample encode the identical CDR3. The chain links TRBV7-7 to TRBJ1-5, with a weak D call TRBD1 (6 bases). Germline V lookup: CDR1 SSHAT, CDR2 FNYEAQ (reference sequence). The CDR3 is made up of 16 amino acids. Trimming stripped 2 bases from V and 7 bases from J, with 18 bases between. In DNA, the CDR3 is TGTGCCAGCAGCTTACTAGGTTCAGGGGCGGGCCAGCCCCAGCATTTT. Translating gives CASSLLGSGAGQPQHF.